The T cell receptor beta chain under discussion was sequenced for a study of cytomegalovirus exposure and HLA in healthy donors (dated by TCRdb to about 2017). Context from the whole study: An earlier analysis of roughly 570 of the donors reported about 260 Gb of sequence data and about 120 million unique TCR beta sequences obtained from 150 million to 200 million T cells. Of the roughly 390 genotyped donors, over 65% fell in the genetic ancestry cluster associated with self-reported Caucasian donors. Typing coverage varied by locus: roughly 629-640 donors for A, B, C, DRB1 and DQB1; approximately 560 for DQA1; about 570 for DPA1; about 450 for DPB1. All discovery cohort repertoires had been generated on a single sequencing platform. To predict cytomegalovirus infection status, the study brought together high-throughput TCR immunosequencing, statistical association of individual TCRs with disease status, and machine learning. Around 320 gigabases of sequencing data and approximately 84 million unique TCR sequences were included in an early release covering several hundred HLA-typed donors. HLA typing covered class I and class II loci at four-digit resolution. Roughly 5 DR-DQ haplotypes were handled as single units for association and clustering, since linkage in the cohort was strong. In the later analysis, no new phenotypic data were used to find candidate immune exposures; instead, reliance was placed on TCR beta sequences and their occurrence across donors. A later genetic analysis used genome-wide SNP genotypes for about 55% of the 666 donors, treating that subset as a discovery cohort. In addition to the first cohort of 650 to 800 subjects, a separate validation cohort of approximately 110 different subjects was used. The study profiled the T cell repertoires of about 640 subjects by immunosequencing and related them to cytomegalovirus serostatus. In a later analysis, previously published TCR beta repertoires from some 640 donors were re-analyzed and high-resolution HLA genotyping was added so that TCR occurrence patterns could be studied. Alongside the repertoire data, information on donor age, sex, ethnicity and CMV serostatus was compiled. On average, around 200,000 unique TCR beta nucleotide sequences were sequenced per donor among about 400 genotyped donors of the cohort, with roughly 18% of those sequences being non-productive. An earlier analysis of nearly 600 of the donors applied high-throughput TCR beta sequencing to assess whether each TCR beta V gene segment acted as functional or pseudogenic. The study was designed to test whether signatures of past pathogen exposure could be identified by cataloging public T cell receptors. The investigation overall reported the following: Most TCR sequences were seen in very few donors, while some public TCRs were found in many individuals. In a later analysis, the rate of TCR association differed among HLA loci, with DRB1 alleles having the most associated TCRs and HLA-C alleles having the fewest. According to the authors, the approach could potentially be generalized to other disease states and immunological phenotypes. A cluster of highly shared sequence variants was judged likely to be a technical artifact of the sequencing pipeline. Specific HLA alleles were associated with more than 15,000 TCR beta sequences at a false discovery rate of 0.05 in a later analysis. Cytomegalovirus status was reported to be diagnosed by the classifier with high specificity and sensitivity in both the original and validation cohorts. In a later analysis, several top co-occurrence clusters were reported to appear linked to parvovirus B19, influenza, CMV and Epstein-Barr virus. Because the 87-base-pair reads could not distinguish some IMGT-functional V segments, including TRBV6-2 and TRBV6-3, those segments were excluded. Linkage disequilibrium might explain the correlated functional status among segregating V segments, but an unknown experimental factor could not be excluded. Assigning TCR associations to individual alleles was difficult when HLA alleles, especially DR and DQ, strongly co-occurred. The earlier analysis of fewer than 750 of the donors excluded over 15 rarely observed V segments, including chromosome 9 orphons, because counts were too low. V-gene and J-gene trimming of TCR beta chains was associated with a missense DCLRE1C variant in a later genetic analysis, and the association was replicated in an independent cohort. A further reported finding was that TCR beta sequences accurately predicted the HLA-A and HLA-B alleles for most subjects in the first cohort. A later analysis found that HLA-associated TCR beta chains were more clonally expanded and had lower generation probabilities than equally common non-associated chains. Immune exposure information for the cohort was limited to CMV serostatus. Most CMV-associated TCR beta chains appeared to be HLA-restricted in a later analysis, and the HLA associations seemed to be driven largely by CMV exposure. HLA typing was unavailable for some donors at each locus, so association tests used only the typed subset. A later genetic analysis reported fewer N-insertions in productive TCRs among donors in an Asian-associated ancestry cluster than the roughly 720-donor mean. Presence/absence analyses assumed roughly uniform sequencing depth across donors, an assumption that may not hold. In vitro tests confirmed that a few of the cytomegalovirus-associated TCR beta chains recognize cytomegalovirus antigens. Broadly in line with IMGT annotations, most TCR beta V segments showed up in productive rearrangements about 90% or about 30% of the time in an earlier analysis of several hundred of the donors. Only TCR beta chains were sequenced in this cohort, and the absence of alpha or paired-chain data limited detectable features. The study listed 150 to 200 TCR beta chains as associated with cytomegalovirus.

V is cut back by 2 bases and J by 6 bases, with 1 base in the junction unmatched. There are 13 amino acids in the CDR3, from cysteine to phenylalanine inclusive. The CDR3 DNA has 39 bases and is translated from base 1. The germline V gene yields MNHEY for CDR1 and SVGAGI for CDR2. The library relied on the immunoSEQ multiplex PCR assay. The multiplex PCR relied on a mix of 60 forward primers for TCR Vbeta segments and 13 reverse primers for TCR Jbeta segments. Amplification of the CDR3 region of rearranged TCR beta genes was performed with a multiplex PCR assay on genomic DNA. The Illumina HiSeq System was used to sequence the amplified TCR beta libraries as 87-base-pair reads. In the paper's pipeline: In a later analysis, tens of millions of unique TCR beta chains were counted across the 500 to 850 repertoires, and approximately 11 million of these chains were shared by at least two donors. To remove PCR and sequencing errors, raw reads were error-corrected and collapsed into unique sequences using a nearest-neighbor algorithm that merged closely related sequences. V, D and J gene segments were assigned by aligning CDR3 sequences to IMGT reference sequences. For a sequence to be retained, a match of at least six nucleotides to both a V gene segment and a J gene segment was required. A rearrangement counted as productive if the CDR3 had no stop codons and remained in frame with V and J, and every other rearrangement counted as non-productive. CDR3 was defined by IMGT convention, running from the second conserved V-encoded cysteine to the conserved J-encoded phenylalanine. The earlier analysis of about 620 of the donors excluded sequences that lacked an unambiguous match to a single V gene segment. An earlier analysis of 587 of the donors classified V segments as functional when productive rearrangements were above 56.7% and as segregating when the standard deviation between donors was above 5%. A statistical classification framework was developed to diagnose cytomegalovirus status using the catalog of TCR beta chain sequences. A later analysis assigned V and J genes by comparing TCR nucleotide sequences with IMGT/GENE-DB human TR gene sequences. Using the TCRdist pipeline, a later analysis assigned CDR3 sequences along with most-parsimonious VDJ recombination scenarios. In a later analysis, each TCR beta chain was defined by its CDR3 amino acid sequence together with its V-gene family, and reads without a unique V-gene family were excluded. In a later analysis, 500 to 700 highly shared, low-generation-probability nucleotide sequences were removed to address suspected cross-contamination and a sequencing artifact. In a later analysis, a clonal expansion index for each public chain was calculated from normalized within-repertoire ranks of inferred template counts. A later analysis computed generation probabilities with a VDJ recombination model fitted to out-of-frame rearrangements, and checked the results against IGoR. In a later analysis, hypergeometric tests were used to score TCR-TCR, TCR-HLA and TCR-CMV co-occurrence, with a repertoire-size bias correction applied to TCR pairs. In a later analysis, false discovery rates were estimated by permuting HLA or CMV assignments 20 times. In a later analysis, co-occurring TCRs were grouped with DBSCAN, and TCRdist sequence similarity was added when clustering was performed within HLA-allele-positive subsets. Repertoires with fewer than 30,000 or more than 120,000 public chains, plus five repertoires with anomalous nucleotide sharing, were excluded from co-occurrence clustering. Held by TCRdb, this immuneACCESS table contains in-frame sequences only and omits some clones. Under half of the omission traces to an unresolved V gene where checked; the cause of the rest is unknown. V and J calls plus clone size are reproduced from that table; the DNA served to infer D and trimming. This sample comprises some 190,000 clones, roughly 80% of them detected only once. The ten largest clones add up to about 1.4% of the sample.

As regards this clone: Its specific antigen is unknown. No much larger clone is present one base from it, and per-base qualities are unavailable.

In total, about 650 healthy bone marrow donors made up the cohort. At the time of sampling, every cohort member was nominally healthy, though immune exposures that went unrecorded were likely present. The donor was CMV seronegative and was included in the group of under 450 seronegative cohort members. A peripheral blood sample was provided by each donor, and peripheral blood mononuclear cells were used for TCR beta sequencing. The Qiagen DNeasy Blood Extraction Kit was used to extract genomic DNA from the blood cell samples. This sequence originates from a woman in her forties or fifties in good health and CMV-seronegative. The V and J genes are TRBV6-5 and TRBJ1-5; TRBD1 lines up with 7 middle nucleotides. Sequenced sample: PBMCs. The DNA reads TGTGCCAGCAGTTACGACAGGGCTCAGCCCCAGCATTTT. It codes for CASSYDRAQPQHF.